The clone carrying this T cell receptor (beta chain) was counted only a few times. CDR3 length: 18 amino acids. Germline V gene data show CDR1 as MDHEN and CDR2 as SYDVKM. Trimming cost V 5 bases and J 7 bases; bases outside gene matches: 13. Some clones are missing from TCRdb's copy, which holds only in-frame ones; the method was immunoSEQ multiplex PCR. The data hold 630,000 or so clones, with around 87% observed a single time. The data are from a study of shared T cell receptors in the human thymus. These records were also assigned to another study, of human thymus T cells.

Sequencing input: thymocytes. The chain is built from TRBV28 and TRBJ2-2; 13 bases fit TRBD2. This receptor was identified in a boy under three years old with a congenital heart defect. The CDR3 region is CASSTSHTSGRVDGELFF. CDR3 DNA sequence: TGTGCCAGCAGTACCTCCCATACTAGCGGGAGGGTTGACGGGGAGCTGTTTTTT.